Below are 29 T cell receptor beta chains sequenced from a single sample in a study of T cell clonotyping in hematopoietic cell transplantation. Some clones are missing from TCRdb's copy, which holds only in-frame ones; the method was immunoSEQ multiplex PCR. In the table there are 25,000 to 35,000 clones, roughly 91% of which are singletons. This sample's time point: recipient sample about 28 days before transplant, after cytoreduction. This specimen consisted of peripheral blood mononuclear cells, obtained before stem cell transplant. The source is a man aged 45-65 years with acute myeloid leukemia. Some clones in this sample may be carry-over from other donors' samples.

The chain carries TRBV7-9 and TRBJ1-2; a weak D match, TRBD1 (5 bases). V was pared by 4 bases and J by 4 bases, with 13 bases between. CDR1 is SEHNR and CDR2 is FQNEAQ in the germline V gene (reference sequence). This CDR3 region has 14 residues. CDR3 loop: CASSSAPGPYGYTF. The DNA for the CDR3 is TGTGCCAGCAGCTCAGCCCCAGGGCCCTATGGCTACACCTTC.

The CDR3 DNA is TGTGCCAGCAGCATAGGACAGGGCCATTTCTACGAGCAGTACTTC. It specifies CASSIGQGHFYEQYF. The chain links TRBV6-5 to TRBJ2-7; 8 nucleotides agree with TRBD1. V gave up 6 bases and J gave up 3 bases; unmatched junction bases: 10. CDR3 length equals 15 residues. Per germline, CDR1 MNHEY and CDR2 SVGAGI.

The table lists this clone with a count of one. The chain couples TRBV4-1 to TRBJ2-5, with 14 bases aligning to TRBD2. Germline V gene lookup returns CDR1 MGHRA and CDR2 YSYEKL. This CDR3 is built from 15 residues. The V gene end was trimmed by 4 bases and the J gene end by 5 bases; junction bases not matched to a gene: 3. The CDR3 region has the DNA TGCGCCAGCAGCCCCGGGACTAGCGGGAGTGAGACCCAGTACTTC. This sequence encodes CASSPGTSGSETQYF.

V usage is TRBV4-2 and J usage is TRBJ2-7; 7 bases fit TRBD2. The junction had 8 bases not matched to a gene; V was cut back by 0 bases and J by 6 bases. The CDR3 runs 15 residues. Germline assignment: CDR1 LGHNA and CDR2 YNFKEQ. CDR3 amino acids: CASSQDYVAGVEQYF. CDR3 coding DNA: TGTGCCAGCAGCCAAGACTACGTGGCGGGAGTCGAGCAGTACTTC.

For the CDR3, the DNA is TGCGCCAGCAGCCAACCTGGCGGCTATGGCTACACCTTC. Translated: CASSQPGGYGYTF. V and J are TRBV4-1 and TRBJ1-2; D is ambiguous. Between the trimmed V and J ends, which lost 2 bases and 4 bases, there was a span of 8 bases. Germline values: CDR1 MGHRA, CDR2 YSYEKL. The CDR3 has 13 residues.

The chain couples TRBV5-1 to TRBJ2-1; TRBD2 aligns across 16 bases. V trimming: 4 bases; J trimming: 8 bases; junction bases outside the gene matches: 3. Germline loops: CDR1 SGHRS, CDR2 YFSETQ. The CDR3 sequence is 15 residues long. CDR3 nucleotides: TGCGCCAGCAGCATAGGGACTAGCGGGGGGGATGAGCAGTTCTTC. Translated, it gives CASSIGTSGGDEQFF.

The V gene is TRBV9, the J gene TRBJ2-2; 9 nucleotides align to TRBD1. This CDR3 is built from 16 residues. The V and J ends lost 4 bases and 5 bases, in that order; junction bases with no gene match: 9. Germline loops: CDR1 SGDLS, CDR2 YYNGEE. This CDR3 is CASSPQGQGMTGELFF. The CDR3 DNA follows: TGTGCCAGCAGCCCACAGGGACAGGGTATGACCGGGGAGCTGTTTTTT.

This rearrangement joins TRBV11-2 to TRBJ1-6, with D unresolved. The ends were cut back, 5 bases at V and 7 bases at J, with 15 bases in the middle. The CDR3 totals 15 residues. Germline CDR1 is SGHAT and CDR2 is FQNNGV. CDR3 region: CASSTLRGTNSPLHF. The CDR3 bases are TGTGCCAGCAGCACCCTTCGCGGTACGAATTCACCCCTCCACTTT.

This chain links TRBV5-1 with TRBJ1-1, with a weak D call TRBD1 (6 bases). Trimming removed 2 bases from V and 1 base from J, with 12 bases in between. The CDR3 runs 15 residues. Germline V gene lookup returns CDR1 SGHRS and CDR2 YFSETQ. The CDR3 sequence: CASSLQGYENTEAFF. The CDR3 region has the DNA TGCGCCAGCAGCTTACAGGGATACGAGAACACTGAAGCTTTCTTT.

This chain uses TRBV6-4 with TRBJ2-3, with D unclear. The V end was cut by 5 bases, the J end by 6 bases, with 12 bases between. The length of the CDR3 is 13 residues. Germline CDR1 reads MRHNA; CDR2 reads SNTAGT. This CDR3 reads CASSQSQADTQYF. Here the CDR3 DNA reads TGTGCCAGCAGTCAGTCTCAGGCGGATACGCAGTATTTT.

The chain has TRBV27 and TRBJ2-7, with 14 bases aligning to TRBD2. Trimming at V came to 5 bases and at J to 3 bases, leaving 6 bases not matched to a gene. Germline V lookup: CDR1 MNHEY, CDR2 SMNVEV (reference sequence). This CDR3 spans 16 amino acids. The CDR3 region is CASSPGLAGVGYEQYF. The DNA of the CDR3 is TGTGCCAGCAGTCCGGGACTAGCGGGGGTTGGCTACGAGCAGTACTTC.

The CDR3 DNA reads TGTGCCAGTAGTATGCCAGCCAACACTGAAGCTTTCTTT. Amino acids: CASSMPANTEAFF. J is TRBJ1-1 and V is TRBV19; D is ambiguous. Germline values: CDR1 LNHDA, CDR2 SQIVND (reference sequence). The CDR3 runs to 13 residues. V was trimmed by 3 bases and J by 2 bases, leaving 7 bases between them.

The V gene is TRBV4-3, the J gene TRBJ2-7, with TRBD1 matching 10 bases. With V trimmed by 1 base and J by 6 bases, 6 bases remained unmatched. The CDR3 has 15 amino acids. CDR1 LGHNA and CDR2 YSLEER come from the germline V gene. CDR3 DNA sequence: TGCGCCAGCAGCCAAGCCGGGACAGGGGTTGTCGAGCAGTACTTC. Translation: CASSQAGTGVVEQYF.

The chain combines TRBV6-5 with TRBJ1-1; D possibly corresponds to TRBD1 (5 bases). Germline V lookup: CDR1 MNHEY, CDR2 SVGAGI. V was clipped by 6 bases and J by 1 base, with 12 bases between them. The CDR3 extends over 14 amino acids. The CDR3 sequence: CASRRQLENTEAFF. CDR3 nucleotides: TGTGCCAGCAGAAGACAGTTGGAGAACACTGAAGCTTTCTTT.

This clone was observed a single time. This rearrangement joins TRBV7-2 to TRBJ1-2, with D possibly TRBD1 on 5 matching bases. Trimming removed 1 base at V and 8 bases at J, with 17 bases between. CDR3 length: 15 amino acids. Germline-derived CDR1 and CDR2 are SGHTA and FQGNSA. DNA of the CDR3: TGTGCCAGCAGCTTAGATCCAGGGCCCTCCAGGGGCTACACCTTC. Translating it yields CASSLDPGPSRGYTF.

Only a few counts were recorded for this clone. The rearrangement uses TRBV11-2 and TRBJ2-7; the D gene is possibly TRBD1 (5 bases). Between the trimmed V and J ends, which lost 1 base and 1 base, there was a span of 14 bases. The CDR3 consists of 16 residues. Germline assignment: CDR1 SGHAT and CDR2 FQNNGV. CDR3 sequence (DNA): TGTGCCAGCAGCTTAGTTTGGTCAGGGCTTTCCTACGAGCAGTACTTC. This encodes CASSLVWSGLSYEQYF.

The chain carries TRBV28 and TRBJ1-1; no clear D. Trimming took off 3 bases at V and 1 base at J, with 3 bases between the two ends. The germline CDR1 and CDR2 sequences are MDHEN and SYDVKM. CDR3 length: 12 residues. CDR3 coding DNA: TGTGCCAGCAGTTTGCAGAACACTGAAGCTTTCTTT. Its translation is CASSLQNTEAFF.

This chain links TRBV9 with TRBJ1-5; no reliable D call. Per the germline V gene, CDR1 is SGDLS and CDR2 is YYNGEE. This CDR3 is 16 amino acids long. Trimming left V 0 bases short and J 4 bases short, with 14 bases between. Written as DNA, the CDR3 is TGTGCCAGCAGCGTAGTTGACGCCCTAATAAATCAGCCCCAGCATTTT. It translates to CASSVVDALINQPQHF.

Only a few counts were recorded for this clone. The chain recombines TRBV30 with TRBJ1-6; 9 nucleotides agree with TRBD1. CDR3 length equals 14 residues. The germline V gene encodes CDR1 GTSNPN and CDR2 SVGIG (reference sequence). The V gene end was trimmed by 2 bases and the J gene end by 8 bases; junction bases not matched to a gene: 4. CDR3 protein: CAWSRRTGDSPLHF. The CDR3 region has the DNA TGTGCCTGGAGTAGGAGGACAGGGGATTCACCCCTCCACTTT.

This clone was detected only once. The chain links TRBV7-8 to TRBJ2-1; TRBD2 agrees at 9 bases. There are 18 residues in the CDR3. From germline, CDR1 is SGHVS and CDR2 FQNEAQ. Trimming took 5 bases from V and 0 from J; bases not matched to a gene: 11. The CDR3 reads CASSRTRLAESSYNEQFF. Here the CDR3 DNA reads TGTGCCAGCAGCCGGACTAGACTAGCGGAGAGCTCCTACAATGAGCAGTTCTTC.

The chain couples TRBV5-5 to TRBJ1-5; the match to TRBD1 covers 7 bases. V trimming: 2 bases; J trimming: 3 bases; junction bases outside the gene matches: 5. This CDR3 comprises 15 residues. Germline values: CDR1 SGHKS, CDR2 YYEKEE (reference sequence). The DNA for the CDR3 is TGTGCCAGCAGCTTAGTGACAGGGCCCAATCAGCCCCAGCATTTT. Protein sequence: CASSLVTGPNQPQHF.

The rearrangement joins TRBV7-6 to TRBJ1-1, with no clear D. The CDR3 extends over 14 amino acids. V shed 0 bases and J shed 1 base, with 6 bases lying between them. Germline V gene sequence: CDR1 SGHVS, CDR2 FNYEAQ. CDR3 protein: CASSLAPRNTEAFF. The CDR3 DNA reads TGTGCCAGCAGCTTAGCCCCCAGGAACACTGAAGCTTTCTTT.

The chain employs TRBV5-1 and TRBJ1-1; D possibly corresponds to TRBD1 (6 bases). The germline CDR1 and CDR2 sequences are SGHRS and YFSETQ. With 5 bases removed from V and 6 bases from J, the gap between germline ends came to 17 bases. CDR3 length: 14 residues. CDR3 coding DNA: TGCGCCAGCAGTCTTAGACAGGAAGTCTCTGAAGCTTTCTTT. Translated, it gives CASSLRQEVSEAFF.

The chain has TRBV6-1 and TRBJ1-1; D remains unclear. The CDR3 runs 13 residues. V lost 6 bases to trimming and J lost 3 bases, with 11 bases between them. CDR1 MNHNS and CDR2 SASEGT come from the germline V gene. Written as DNA, the CDR3 is TGTGCCAGCAGAACGAACGGGGACACTGAAGCTTTCTTT. This translates into CASRTNGDTEAFF.

J is TRBJ1-5 and V is TRBV27; possibly TRBD1 for D (6 bases). Per germline, CDR1 MNHEY and CDR2 SMNVEV (reference sequence). Trimming stripped 8 bases from V and 2 bases from J, with 22 bases between. This CDR3 comprises 17 residues. This chain's CDR3 is CASSPAVGGWGNQPQHF. CDR3 bases: TGTGCCAGCTCTCCTGCCGTAGGGGGATGGGGCAATCAGCCCCAGCATTTT.

The genes are TRBV6-4 and TRBJ2-2, with a tentative D call TRBD1 (6 bases). V was shortened by 5 bases and J by 1 base, with 11 bases between the two germline ends. Germline CDR1 and CDR2: MRHNA and SNTAGT. This CDR3 is 15 amino acids long. This CDR3 is CASSPQGRNTGELFF. The CDR3 DNA is TGTGCCAGCAGTCCCCAGGGGAGGAACACCGGGGAGCTGTTTTTT.

The V gene is TRBV5-8, the J gene TRBJ2-1; a possible D gene is TRBD1 (5 bases). CDR1 and CDR2 (germline): SGHTS, YDEGEE. The CDR3 sequence is 16 residues long. Deletions cut 3 bases from V and 6 bases from J, with 19 bases between. CDR3 nucleotides: TGTGCCAGCAGCTGGTGGACAAGGGCACATGGCAATGAGCAGTTCTTC. Its translation is CASSWWTRAHGNEQFF.

This chain uses TRBV30 with TRBJ1-2; D is unresolved. In germline, CDR1 is GTSNPN, CDR2 SVGIG (reference sequence). Trimming removed 0 bases at V and 6 bases at J, with 8 bases between. This CDR3 contains 12 residues. CDR3 residues: CAWSVGGDGYTF. DNA for the CDR3: TGTGCCTGGAGTGTGGGCGGAGATGGCTACACCTTC.

The gene calls are TRBV11-2 and TRBJ1-4; 7 bases are a match to TRBD1. The CDR3 totals 16 residues. Looked up from germline, CDR1 is SGHAT and CDR2 is FQNNGV. V shed 4 bases, J shed 0 bases, and the junction held 5 bases outside the gene matches. The CDR3 loop reads CASSSGQPSTNEKLFF. CDR3 DNA: TGTGCCAGCAGCTCGGGACAGCCATCAACTAATGAAAAACTGTTTTTT.